This T cell receptor beta chain is drawn from a study of cytomegalovirus exposure and HLA in healthy donors. Study-wide results and limits: The study found most TCR sequences rare, yet found some public TCRs in many donors. Trimming of TCR beta V- and J-genes showed a link, identified in a later analysis, to a missense DCLRE1C variant. Another analysis was done later, and it associated fewer than 20,000 TCR beta sequences with HLA alleles at 0.05 false discovery rate. Productive status was seen about 90% or about 30% of the time for most TCR beta V segments in an earlier analysis.

PCR employed 60 Vbeta and 13 Jbeta primers. The table came from immunoSEQ multiplex PCR; TCRdb's copy has only in-frame clones and leaves some out. The sample includes about 160,000 clones, around four fifths of them seen just once. The CDR3 sequence is 13 residues long. Germline CDR1 SQVTM, CDR2 ANQGSEA. V lost 7 bases, J lost 1 base, and 11 bases lay in between. Concerning this clone: Antigen: not known.

The rearrangement uses TRBV29-1 and TRBJ2-4; D might be TRBD1 (6 bases). Sample: PBMCs. This receptor was obtained from a woman aged 45 to 65 in good health and CMV-seronegative. The DNA for the CDR3 is TGCAGCGCCCTCAGGGGCGCCAAAAACATTCAGTACTTC. Translating gives CSALRGAKNIQYF.